One and the same sample provided the 13 T cell receptor beta chains below, sequenced in a study of regulatory T cells in long-lasting Graves disease. Described time point: persistent/refractory GD, antithyroid drugs over 5 years with positive TRAb. PBMCs were the source of the RNA used for TCR sequencing. Arm-PCR of CDR3 regions and iRepertoire HTBI primers were the basis on which TCR beta libraries were built. MiXCR, applied by TCRdb to the multiplex PCR reads, yields one record per CDR3 protein. The sample includes some 450,000 distinct CDR3 sequences, about 20% of them seen just once. The input for sequencing was peripheral blood mononuclear cells (PBMCs), taken when the disease was refractory, from a patient treated with antithyroid drugs. The receptors originated from a female donor with Graves disease.

The J gene is TRBJ2-2, the V gene TRBV25-1; 9 bases align to TRBD1. Germline V gene data show CDR1 as MGHDK and CDR2 as SYGVNS. V lost 7 bases to trimming and J lost 4 bases; unmatched junction nucleotides: 7. CDR3 length: 15 amino acids. CDR3 sequence reads: CASNSGTGFTGELFF. The DNA for the CDR3 is TGTGCCAGCAACTCCGGGACAGGGTTCACCGGGGAGCTGTTTTTT.

This clonotype was seen only a few times. The J gene is TRBJ1-1, the V gene TRBV30; D unclear. The CDR3 is 11 amino acids. Trimming cost V 2 bases and J 4 bases, with 5 bases left between them. Per germline, CDR1 GTSNPN and CDR2 SVGIG (reference sequence). The DNA for the CDR3 is TGTGCCTGGAGTAGGTCCACTGAAGCTTTCTTT. This encodes CAWSRSTEAFF.

This clonotype was counted only a few times. The chain links TRBV30 to TRBJ1-5, with D uncertain. This CDR3 is built from 16 residues. Deletions cut 0 bases from V and 4 bases from J, with 16 bases between. Per germline, CDR1 GTSNPN and CDR2 SVGIG (reference sequence). The CDR3 DNA sequence: TGTGCCTGGAGTGTAAGTTTGGGCCAGAAAAATCAGCCCCAGCATTTT. Translation: CAWSVSLGQKNQPQHF.

A few counts support this clonotype. V usage is TRBV10-2 and J usage is TRBJ2-7; D possibly matches TRBD1 or TRBD2 (5 bases each). From germline, CDR1 is WSHSY and CDR2 SAAADI. The length of the CDR3 is 12 residues. V lost 4 bases and J lost 3, with 7 bases in between. The CDR3 here is CASSGGYYEQYF. CDR3 nucleotide sequence: TGCGCCAGCAGTGGGGGGTACTACGAGCAGTACTTC.

This clonotype was seen just once. Being one base from a much bigger clone, this may be a read error. V is TRBV2 and J is TRBJ2-7; D possibly uses TRBD1 or TRBD2 (6 bases each). Germline CDR1 reads SNHLY; CDR2 reads FYNNEI. The V and J ends lost 6 bases and 6 bases respectively, with 24 bases between them. The CDR3 has 16 amino acids. This chain's CDR3 is CASSLRGTRGNSEQYF. Here the CDR3 DNA reads TGTGCCAGCAGCCTCCGCGGGACAAGGGGAAACTCCGAGCAGTACTTC.

V is TRBV29-1 and J is TRBJ2-7; 9 bases are a match to TRBD1. The CDR3 has 15 residues. V lost 6 bases to trimming and J lost 2 bases; unmatched junction nucleotides: 11. Germline-derived CDR1 and CDR2 are SQVTM and ANQGSEA. As DNA, the CDR3 is TGCAGCGTGGCGGCAAGACAGGGGGATGCCTACGAGCAGTACTTC. Protein product: CSVAARQGDAYEQYF.

This clonotype was observed a few times. V is TRBV7-2 and J is TRBJ1-1; D gene uncertain. The CDR3 is 13 amino acids. Germline-derived CDR1 and CDR2 are SGHTA and FQGNSA. Trimming took 5 bases from V and 5 from J, leaving 12 bases between them. CDR3 nucleotide sequence: TGTGCCAGCAGCCCTTCAGCGGGGACTGAAGCTTTCTTT. This sequence encodes CASSPSAGTEAFF. Using reference TRBV7-2 and TRBJ1-1 for the parts outside the CDR3, the full variable domain is GAGVSQSPSNKVTEKGKDVELRCDPISGHTALYWYRQSLGQGLEFLIYFQGNSAPDKSGLPSDRFSAERTGGSVSTLTIQRTQQEDSAVYLCASSPSAGTEAFFGQGTRLTVV.

The CDR3 DNA follows: TGTGCTCGAACAAGGGTCAAAGCCTACGAGCAGTACTTC. This codes for CARTRVKAYEQYF. V and J are TRBV14 and TRBJ2-7; D is unclear. CDR3 length: 13 amino acids. The germline gives CDR1 SGHDN, CDR2 FVKESK.

This clonotype has at least ten counts. At one boundary the junction diverges from the germline segment, which might be a read error. The V gene is TRBV2, the J gene TRBJ2-7; D may be TRBD1 (5 bases). This CDR3 spans 12 amino acids. Germline lookup yields CDR1 SNHLY and CDR2 FYNNEI. CDR3 loop: CAGRQSSYEQYF. The CDR3 DNA is TGTGCCGGCAGACAGAGCTCCTACGAGCAGTACTTC.

The sample holds many counts of this clonotype. CDR3 amino acids: CASSSQGTMNTEAFF. The CDR3 DNA reads TGTGCCAGCAGCTCACAGGGGACCATGAACACTGAAGCTTTCTTT. The chain has TRBV6-1 and TRBJ1-1, with 7 bases that match TRBD1. Germline V CDR1 and CDR2: MNHNS, SASEGT. V gave up 6 bases and J gave up 0 bases; unmatched junction bases: 7. CDR3 length equals 15 residues.

The V call is TRBV27, the J call TRBJ2-2; D is possibly TRBD2 (5 bases). V was trimmed by 2 bases and J by 7 bases, leaving 8 bases between them. This CDR3 contains 13 residues. Germline lookup yields CDR1 MNHEY and CDR2 SMNVEV (reference sequence). The CDR3 reads CASSLGLRGELFF. The CDR3, as DNA: TGTGCCAGCAGTTTAGGACTCCGCGGGGAGCTGTTTTTT.

This chain joins TRBV5-1 and TRBJ2-7, with no clear D. V lost 0 bases to trimming and J lost 7 bases, with 8 bases between them. The length of the CDR3 is 12 residues. The germline V gene encodes CDR1 SGHRS and CDR2 YFSETQ. The CDR3 loop is CASSLGTREQYF. CDR3 DNA sequence: TGCGCCAGCAGCTTGGGTACCCGGGAGCAGTACTTC.

The chain carries TRBV7-9 and TRBJ2-5; D is possibly TRBD1 (6 bases). The DNA end is more similar to TRBJ2-1, so the J call may be wrong. Germline CDR1 reads SEHNR; CDR2 reads FQNEAQ (reference sequence). The CDR3 covers 13 residues. CDR3 coding DNA: TGTGCCAGCAGCTTACCGGGACAACCTGAGCAGTTCTTC. It is translated as CASSLPGQPEQFF.